These 12 T cell receptor beta chains came from one sample sequenced in a study of T cells in Graves' hyperthyroidism and ophthalmopathy. RNA transcripts gave rise to amplified TCR beta CDR3 regions. The HTBI set primed first-round TCR CDR3 RT-PCR. In TCRdb, the multiplex PCR reads were re-called with MiXCR into one record per CDR3 protein. The sample includes 370,000 or so distinct CDR3 sequences, about 15% seen only once; the top ten take about 27%. The source material was blood. Every receptor here comes from a woman in her late teens or twenties with Graves' hyperthyroidism that later progressed to Graves' ophthalmopathy.

Worth noting for this clonotype: A much bigger clone sits one base away, suggesting this may be a read error. This chain uses TRBV5-5 with TRBJ2-1; possibly TRBD2 for D (5 bases). Germline CDR1 is SGHKS and CDR2 is YYEKEE (reference sequence). The CDR3 runs to 14 residues. CDR3 protein: CASSDTPGSNGQFF. CDR3 in DNA: TGTGCCAGCAGCGACACCCCGGGGAGCAATGGGCAGTTCTTC.

This clonotype was recorded many times. CDR3 DNA sequence: TGTGCCAGCAGCCCCAATACGGTTGAAGCTTTCTTT. It yields the protein CASSPNTVEAFF. This chain links TRBV7-9 with TRBJ1-1; D is unresolved. The germline V gene encodes CDR1 SEHNR and CDR2 FQNEAQ (reference sequence). Trimming took off 5 bases at V and 7 bases at J, with 11 bases between the two ends. The CDR3 loop spans 12 amino acids.

The DNA of the CDR3 is TGTGCCAGCAGTCCACGTTCGGGGCTAGCGGGAGGAAACATTCAGTACTTC. Translated: CASSPRSGLAGGNIQYF. The V gene is TRBV28, the J gene TRBJ2-4, with 11 bases that match TRBD2. Looked up from germline, CDR1 is MDHEN and CDR2 is SYDVKM. V dropped 5 bases and J dropped 6; count of bases not matched to a gene: 12. This CDR3 spans 17 amino acids. The whole variable domain, filled in from reference TRBV28 and TRBJ2-4, reads DVKVTQSSRYLVKRTGEKVFLECVQDMDHENMFWYRQDPGLGLRLIYFSYDVKMKEKGDIPEGYSVSREKKERFSLILESASTNQTSMYLCASSPRSGLAGGNIQYFGAGTRLSVL.

This clonotype was recorded a few times. The gene calls are TRBV29-1 and TRBJ2-2, with TRBD2 identical over 12 bases. With 5 bases clipped from V and 7 bases from J, the junction kept 8 bases outside the gene matches. CDR3 length equals 15 residues. Germline CDR1 SQVTM, CDR2 ANQGSEA. CDR3 amino acids: CSVSRLAGVVGELFF. CDR3 nucleotide sequence: TGCAGCGTTTCTCGACTAGCGGGAGTTGTCGGGGAGCTGTTTTTT.

This clonotype has a handful of counts. The chain links TRBV20-1 to TRBJ2-2; the D is unclear. Looked up from germline, CDR1 is DFQATT and CDR2 is SNEGSKA (reference sequence). The CDR3 runs to 12 residues. V gave up 7 bases and J gave up 2 bases, with 8 bases separating them. In nucleotides, the CDR3 is TGCAGTGTCCGTCACAACACCGGGGAGCTGTTTTTT. Its protein product is CSVRHNTGELFF.

The table lists this clonotype with a few counts. The V call is TRBV4-1, the J call TRBJ2-6; D gene uncertain. This CDR3 is 16 amino acids long. Trimming cost V 2 bases and J 0 bases, with 8 bases left between them. The V gene's germline CDR1 is MGHRA and CDR2 YSYEKL. The CDR3 DNA is TGCGCCAGCAGCCAATTTCCGCTCTCTGGGGCCAACGTCCTGACTTTC. Its protein is CASSQFPLSGANVLTF.

The chain carries TRBV27 and TRBJ2-3, with D perhaps TRBD1 (5 bases). CDR1 MNHEY and CDR2 SMNVEV come from the germline V gene (reference sequence). The CDR3 length is 14 residues. The V end lost 3 bases, the J end lost 6 bases, and 13 bases lay between the germline ends. The DNA of the CDR3 is TGTGCCAGCAGTTTTATTAATGGGGCGGATACGCAGTATTTT. This sequence encodes CASSFINGADTQYF.

V and J are TRBV7-9 and TRBJ2-1; maybe TRBD2 (6 bases). The CDR3 covers 12 residues. The germline V and J ends were trimmed by 8 bases and 4 bases, with 9 bases remaining between them. Looked up from germline, CDR1 is SEHNR and CDR2 is FQNEAQ (reference sequence). CDR3 bases: TGTGCCAGCGGGACTTCTTACAATGAGCAGTTCTTC. Protein product: CASGTSYNEQFF.

This chain links TRBV12-3 or TRBV12-4 with TRBJ2-1; 8 nucleotides line up with TRBD2. Trimming took 3 bases from V and 7 from J; bases not matched to a gene: 11. The CDR3 sequence is 16 residues long. The CDR3 region has the DNA TGTGCCAGCAGTTTGGGACTAGACGGGATATTGAATGAGCAGTTCTTC. Protein: CASSLGLDGILNEQFF.

This clonotype was recorded many times. The chain links TRBV12-3 or TRBV12-4 to TRBJ2-7; TRBD1 matches at 7 bases. The CDR3 length is 15 residues. Trimming at V came to 4 bases and at J to 2 bases, leaving 8 bases not matched to a gene. Here the CDR3 reads CASSSPDRAPYEQYF. Written as DNA, the CDR3 is TGTGCCAGCAGTTCCCCCGACAGGGCCCCCTACGAGCAGTACTTC.

This chain uses TRBV7-6 with TRBJ2-1, with D tentatively TRBD2 (6 bases). The J call is in doubt because the DNA end fits TRBJ2-7 better. The CDR3 length is 18 residues. Germline-derived CDR1 and CDR2 are SGHVS and FNYEAQ. The CDR3 sequence: CASSLPPGSGRSYNEQYF. The CDR3 DNA is TGTGCCAGCAGCCTCCCCCCGGGTAGCGGTCGTTCCTACAATGAGCAGTACTTC.

There are many counts of this clonotype. V is TRBV5-1 and J is TRBJ2-7; the D gene is possibly TRBD1 (5 bases). Trimming took 0 bases from V and 2 from J, leaving 12 bases between them. Germline V lookup: CDR1 SGHRS, CDR2 YFSETQ. The CDR3 is 15 amino acids. The CDR3 DNA reads TGCGCCAGCAGCTTGGCAGGGATGAGAGCCTACGAGCAGTACTTC. This sequence encodes CASSLAGMRAYEQYF.